This T cell receptor (beta chain) was identified during a study of Tregs in tolerant kidney transplant recipients. The table came from immunoSEQ multiplex PCR; TCRdb's copy has only in-frame clones and leaves some out. The sample contains tens of thousands of clones, about 89% of which appear only once. The V and J ends lost 6 bases and 1 base, in that order; junction bases with no gene match: 3. CDR1 and CDR2 (germline): ENHRY, SYGVKD. This CDR3 comprises 14 residues. Specimen: CD4+ T cells from blood, collected before the transplant. The J gene is TRBJ2-3, the V gene TRBV10-3; the match to TRBD1 covers 8 bases. This clonotype was sampled from a human donor who received a combined kidney and bone marrow transplant. The CDR3 DNA sequence: TGTGCCATCAGGGGGGGACAGGGCACAGATACGCAGTATTTT. It is translated as CAIRGGQGTDTQYF.